The 22 T cell receptor beta chains reported below all come from one sample, sequenced in a study of T cell responses to AZD1222 COVID-19 vaccine. Only in-frame clones appear in the TCRdb table, and some are missing; sequencing was by immunoSEQ multiplex PCR. This sample yields about 130,000 clones, of which over 90% are seen a single time; approximately 1.8% belongs to the top ten. Sequenced here: peripheral blood, sampled on day 0 of AZD1222 vaccination. The receptors originated from an adult in good health.

The rearrangement uses TRBV7-8 and TRBJ2-1; 8 bases align to TRBD2. CDR1 SGHVS and CDR2 FQNEAQ come from the germline V gene. The CDR3 is made up of 15 amino acids. The V gene end was trimmed by 6 bases and the J gene end by 8 bases; junction bases not matched to a gene: 12. The CDR3 loop reads CASRSHSGGLDEQFF. CDR3 nucleotides: TGTGCCAGCAGGAGTCACAGCGGGGGTCTCGATGAGCAGTTCTTC. The full variable domain, completed using reference TRBV7-8 and TRBJ2-1, is GAGVSQSPRYKVAKRGQDVALRCDPISGHVSLFWYQQALGQGPEFLTYFQNEAQLDKSGLPSDRFFAERPEGSVSTLKIQRTQQEDSAVYLCASRSHSGGLDEQFFGPGTRLTVL.

The gene calls are TRBV6-5 and TRBJ1-5; D is ambiguous. The CDR3 covers 15 residues. Trimming removed 0 bases at V and 0 bases at J, with 6 bases between. Germline V gene lookup returns CDR1 MNHEY and CDR2 SVGAGI. The CDR3 loop reads CASSYSRDSNQPQHF. CDR3 nucleotide sequence: TGTGCCAGCAGTTACTCGAGAGATAGCAATCAGCCCCAGCATTTT.

The chain couples TRBV15 to TRBJ2-7; possibly TRBD2 for D (5 bases). Trimming stripped 0 bases from V and 3 bases from J, with 12 bases between. Per germline, CDR1 LNHNV and CDR2 YYDKDF (reference sequence). The CDR3 length is 15 residues. CDR3 in DNA: TGTGCCACCAGCAGAGATGCGGGCAGCGGCTACGAGCAGTACTTC. This codes for CATSRDAGSGYEQYF. Full variable domain (remainder filled in from reference TRBV15 and TRBJ2-7): DAMVIQNPRYQVTQFGKPVTLSCSQTLNHNVMYWYQQKSSQAPKLLFHYYDKDFNNEADTPDNFQSRRPNTSFCFLDIRSPGLGDTAMYLCATSRDAGSGYEQYFGPGTRLTVT.

The chain is built from TRBV24-1 and TRBJ2-1; no definite D call. Germline CDR1 KGHDR, CDR2 SFDVKD. The CDR3 is 16 amino acids. V dropped 0 bases and J dropped 4 bases, with 12 bases sitting between them. CDR3 region: CATSDLQPGAYNEQFF. The CDR3 nucleotides are TGTGCCACCAGTGATTTGCAACCCGGAGCTTACAATGAGCAGTTCTTC.

The chain uses TRBV4-3 and TRBJ2-6; no definite D call. Trimming pared 0 bases from V and 1 base from J, leaving 13 bases between. The CDR3 has 18 residues. Germline V lookup: CDR1 LGHNA, CDR2 YSLEER. The chain's CDR3 is CASSQDKASTSGANVLTF. The DNA of the CDR3 is TGCGCCAGCAGCCAAGATAAGGCCTCGACATCTGGGGCCAACGTCCTGACTTTC.

J is TRBJ2-7 and V is TRBV7-2; 8 bases agree with TRBD1. The CDR3 contains 16 residues. Losses at the gene ends were 2 bases for V and 2 bases for J; bases not matched to a gene: 8. Germline V gene sequence: CDR1 SGHTA, CDR2 FQGNSA. CDR3 region: CASSLHPGTGAYEQYF. CDR3 in DNA: TGTGCCAGCAGCTTACACCCCGGGACAGGAGCCTACGAGCAGTACTTC.

The chain couples TRBV5-4 to TRBJ2-3; D is ambiguous. CDR1 SGHNT and CDR2 YYREEE come from the germline V gene (reference sequence). V was shortened by 5 bases and J by 0 bases, with 13 bases between the two germline ends. The CDR3 contains 15 residues. As DNA, the CDR3 is TGTGCCAGCAGGCGGATACCTCCTAGCACAGATACGCAGTATTTT. Translation: CASRRIPPSTDTQYF.

The rearrangement uses TRBV3-1 (or the pseudogene TRBV3-2) and TRBJ1-2; D unclear. Between the trimmed V and J ends, which lost 3 bases and 8 bases, there was a span of 10 bases. This CDR3 region has 12 residues. Germline lookup yields CDR1 LGHDT and CDR2 YNNKEL (reference sequence). This CDR3 reads CASSHTERGYTF. The CDR3 DNA reads as TGTGCCAGCAGCCATACAGAGAGAGGCTACACCTTC.

J is TRBJ1-2 and V is TRBV28; D is possibly TRBD1 (5 bases). The CDR3 sequence is 13 residues long. Germline V lookup: CDR1 MDHEN, CDR2 SYDVKM. V was trimmed by 4 bases and J by 4 bases, leaving 10 bases between them. The CDR3 region has the DNA TGTGCCAGCAGTTATACAGGAATCTATGGCTACACCTTC. Translated, it gives CASSYTGIYGYTF.

This chain links TRBV2 with TRBJ1-4; maybe TRBD1 (5 bases). Germline V gene data show CDR1 as SNHLY and CDR2 as FYNNEI. The CDR3 covers 12 residues. V was cut by 2 bases and J by 10 bases, with 8 bases left in between. CDR3 residues: CASSEQGRKLFF. CDR3 DNA: TGTGCCAGCAGTGAACAGGGACGAAAACTGTTTTTT.

The sample holds a few counts of this clone. The sample carries other DNA sequences with the same CDR3. This chain connects TRBV25-1 to TRBJ1-1, with D possibly matching TRBD1 (5 bases). Germline-derived CDR1 and CDR2 are MGHDK and SYGVNS. The CDR3 length is 11 residues. Trimming left V 8 bases short and J 8 bases short, with 12 bases between. CDR3 nucleotide sequence: TGTGCCAGCGGGGGGGTATTGGAAGCTTTCTTT. As protein: CASGGVLEAFF. The full variable domain, in which reference TRBV25-1 and TRBJ1-1 provide the parts outside the CDR3, is EADIYQTPRYLVIGTGKKITLECSQTMGHDKMYWYQQDPGMELHLIHYSYGVNSTEKGDLSSESTVSRIRTEHFPLTLESARPSHTSQYLCASGGVLEAFFGQGTRLTVV.

The chain is built from TRBV19 and TRBJ2-3, with TRBD2 matching over 9 bases. Germline V gene data show CDR1 as LNHDA and CDR2 as SQIVND (reference sequence). The CDR3 runs to 14 residues. Trimming at V came to 8 bases and at J to 3 bases, leaving 6 bases not matched to a gene. The CDR3 here is CASSLAGRTDTQYF. The CDR3 DNA sequence: TGTGCCAGTTCTCTAGCGGGGCGGACAGATACGCAGTATTTT.

The chain is built from TRBV7-8 and TRBJ1-4; D is uncertain. The V end was cut by 5 bases, the J end by 0 bases, with 16 bases between. The CDR3 loop spans 17 amino acids. Germline V gene data show CDR1 as SGHVS and CDR2 as FQNEAQ. The CDR3 region is CASSRGSRAATNEKLFF. In DNA form, the CDR3 reads TGTGCCAGCAGCCGAGGATCGCGGGCTGCAACTAATGAAAAACTGTTTTTT.

This chain links TRBV4-1 with TRBJ2-7; D may correspond to TRBD1 or TRBD2 (5 bases each). The CDR3 length is 15 residues. The V end was cut by 3 bases, the J end by 6 bases, with 18 bases between. CDR1 is MGHRA and CDR2 is YSYEKL in the germline V gene. The chain's CDR3 is CASSHTGRPATEQYF. The CDR3 bases are TGCGCCAGCAGCCACACGGGACGCCCAGCCACCGAGCAGTACTTC.

This clone appeared a single time. The rearrangement links TRBV6-4 to TRBJ2-2, with a possible D match to TRBD2 (6 bases). Germline V CDR1 and CDR2: MRHNA, SNTAGT. The CDR3 spans 17 residues. V was clipped by 0 bases and J by 4 bases, with 15 bases between them. CDR3 protein: CASSDSGLGSVTGELFF. CDR3 sequence (DNA): TGTGCCAGCAGTGACTCGGGACTTGGCTCTGTCACCGGGGAGCTGTTTTTT.

This chain joins TRBV6-2 or TRBV6-3 and TRBJ2-7; 9 bases match TRBD2. CDR3 size: 14 residues. The V segment lost 5 bases and the J segment 1 base; nucleotides outside the gene matches: 3. Per germline, CDR1 MNHEY and CDR2 SVGEGT. CDR3 loop: CASSPSGGSYEQYF. The CDR3 bases are TGTGCCAGCAGTCCCAGCGGGGGGTCCTACGAGCAGTACTTC.

This clone has a handful of counts. The gene calls are TRBV29-1 and TRBJ1-5, with D tentatively TRBD1 (5 bases). Germline values: CDR1 SQVTM, CDR2 ANQGSEA. With 4 bases removed from V and 4 bases from J, the gap between germline ends came to 11 bases. This CDR3 has 13 residues. As DNA, the CDR3 is TGCAGCGTTGCCCTGACAGCTAATCAGCCCCAGCATTTT. As protein: CSVALTANQPQHF.

The V and J genes are TRBV6-6 and TRBJ1-5; no firm D call. Germline CDR1 reads MNHNY; CDR2 reads SVGAGI (reference sequence). Deletions cut 0 bases from V and 5 bases from J, with 8 bases between. The CDR3 covers 14 residues. In nucleotides, the CDR3 is TGTGCCAGCAGTTACTCGCGTACAGATCAGCCCCAGCATTTT. Translated, it gives CASSYSRTDQPQHF.

J is TRBJ1-2 and V is TRBV30; a weak D match, TRBD1 (6 bases). The germline V and J ends were trimmed by 4 bases and 4 bases, with 19 bases remaining between them. This CDR3 spans 15 amino acids. Looked up from germline, CDR1 is GTSNPN and CDR2 is SVGIG (reference sequence). The CDR3 DNA reads TGTGCCTGGACCTACATGACAGGCGGAGTCTATGGCTACACCTTC. Encoded protein: CAWTYMTGGVYGYTF.

The chain uses TRBV5-1 and TRBJ2-3, with unresolved D. The germline V gene encodes CDR1 SGHRS and CDR2 YFSETQ. The CDR3 is made up of 14 amino acids. Trimming pared 2 bases from V and 1 base from J, leaving 8 bases between. The CDR3 DNA sequence: TGCGCCAGCAGCTTAGCTATTGGCACAGATACGCAGTATTTT. It specifies CASSLAIGTDTQYF.

The table lists this clone with a count of one. The chain joins TRBV19 to TRBJ1-4; D is unresolved. Deletions cut 7 bases from V and 0 bases from J, with 15 bases between. The germline CDR1 and CDR2 sequences are LNHDA and SQIVND (reference sequence). This CDR3 spans 16 amino acids. DNA for the CDR3: TGTGCCAGTACCTCTCGGGGTTTTGCAACTAATGAAAAACTGTTTTTT. Its protein is CASTSRGFATNEKLFF.

This rearrangement joins TRBV19 to TRBJ1-1; unclear D gene. This CDR3 is 14 amino acids long. Germline V CDR1 and CDR2: LNHDA, SQIVND (reference sequence). The V end lost 0 bases, the J end lost 8 bases, and 13 bases lay between the germline ends. CDR3 region: CASSIDRAAPEAFF. DNA of the CDR3: TGTGCCAGTAGTATAGATCGGGCGGCCCCCGAAGCTTTCTTT.